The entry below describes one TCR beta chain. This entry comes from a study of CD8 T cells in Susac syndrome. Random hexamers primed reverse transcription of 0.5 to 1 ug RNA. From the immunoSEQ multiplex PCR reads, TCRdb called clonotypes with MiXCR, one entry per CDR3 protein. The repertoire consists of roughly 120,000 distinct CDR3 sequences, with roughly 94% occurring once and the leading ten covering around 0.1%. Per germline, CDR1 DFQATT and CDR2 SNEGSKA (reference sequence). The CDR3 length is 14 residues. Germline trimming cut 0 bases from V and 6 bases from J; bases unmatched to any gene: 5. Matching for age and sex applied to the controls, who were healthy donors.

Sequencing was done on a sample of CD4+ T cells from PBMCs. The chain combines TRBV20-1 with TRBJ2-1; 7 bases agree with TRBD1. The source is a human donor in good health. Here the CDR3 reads CSARDPNRGNEQFF. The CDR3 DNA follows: TGCAGTGCTAGAGACCCGAACAGGGGCAATGAGCAGTTCTTC.